The 24 T cell receptor beta chains below all came from one sample that was sequenced in a study of blood T cell repertoires in COVID-19. The assay was immunoSEQ multiplex PCR, and TCRdb's table has in-frame clones only and misses some. This sample carries 140,000 to 150,000 clones, roughly 88% of them seen once, and the ten largest clones take about 8%. The sequencing sample was made of peripheral blood. All receptors come from a woman aged 55-70 years with COVID-19, enrolled during active disease.

For the CDR3, the DNA is TGTGCCAGCAGCCAAGATCTTCGGGGAACCGGGGAGCTGTTTTTT. This sequence encodes CASSQDLRGTGELFF. The chain combines TRBV3-1 (or the pseudogene TRBV3-2) with TRBJ2-2, with a possible D match to TRBD2 (5 bases). The germline V gene has CDR1 LGHDT and CDR2 YNNKEL (reference sequence). This CDR3 is built from 15 residues. V lost 0 bases and J 5 bases, leaving 10 bases between the germline ends.

The chain carries TRBV18 and TRBJ1-3, with D uncertain. Trimming removed 1 base at V and 0 bases at J, with 16 bases between. In germline, CDR1 is KGHSH, CDR2 LQKENI. The CDR3 sequence is 18 residues long. The DNA of the CDR3 is TGTGCCAGCTCACCACTCCCTAGGTCCATCAGCTCTGGAAACACCATATATTTT. This gives the protein CASSPLPRSISSGNTIYF.

The chain uses TRBV5-4 and TRBJ2-4; possible D gene TRBD1, 5 bases. From germline, CDR1 is SGHNT and CDR2 YYREEE (reference sequence). CDR3 size: 14 residues. V was shortened by 5 bases and J by 7 bases, with 16 bases between the two germline ends. The CDR3 nucleotides read TGTGCCAGCAGTCCGGCAGGGTTAGGGAACATTCAGTACTTC. Residues: CASSPAGLGNIQYF.

The rearrangement uses TRBV20-1 and TRBJ2-3, with D perhaps matching TRBD1 (5 bases). CDR3 size: 13 residues. CDR1 is DFQATT and CDR2 is SNEGSKA in the germline V gene (reference sequence). Trimming stripped 3 bases from V and 0 bases from J, with 7 bases between. The CDR3 protein is CSASQGSTDTQYF. DNA for the CDR3: TGCAGTGCTAGTCAGGGAAGCACAGATACGCAGTATTTT.

The chain carries TRBV28 and TRBJ1-1; no reliable D call. Trimming pared 5 bases from V and 4 bases from J, leaving 20 bases between. CDR1 is MDHEN and CDR2 is SYDVKM in the germline V gene. The CDR3 totals 16 residues. The CDR3 coding sequence is TGTGCCAGCAGTCCACACCTGACACAACCCGTCACTGAAGCTTTCTTT. Amino acid sequence: CASSPHLTQPVTEAFF.

This clone has more than one count but fewer than ten. V usage is TRBV7-7 and J usage is TRBJ2-1, with TRBD1 matching 9 bases. Germline V gene lookup returns CDR1 SSHAT and CDR2 FNYEAQ (reference sequence). V shed 5 bases and J 3 bases; nucleotides not matched to a gene: 5. This CDR3 region has 15 residues. CDR3 bases: TGTGCCAGCAGCCATGGGACAGGGAACTACAATGAGCAGTTCTTC. Translating it yields CASSHGTGNYNEQFF.

The chain employs TRBV2 and TRBJ2-1; 8 bases align to TRBD2. CDR3 length: 13 amino acids. Germline CDR1 reads SNHLY; CDR2 reads FYNNEI. Losses at the gene ends were 8 bases for V and 4 bases for J; bases not matched to a gene: 4. CDR3 DNA: TGTGCCAGCTCCCGGGGGGGGTACAATGAGCAGTTCTTC. Protein product: CASSRGGYNEQFF.

The rearrangement joins TRBV7-2 to TRBJ2-7; weak D call: TRBD2 (6 bases). This CDR3 region has 14 residues. The V end was cut by 5 bases, the J end by 0 bases, with 11 bases between. Germline loops: CDR1 SGHTA, CDR2 FQGNSA. In DNA form, the CDR3 reads TGTGCCAGCAGCCGGGACTTGAACTCCTACGAGCAGTACTTC. Amino acid sequence: CASSRDLNSYEQYF.

This clone was observed a handful of times. This chain joins TRBV19 and TRBJ1-2; 7 bases fit TRBD1. The J segment lost 2 bases and the V segment lost 1 base, leaving 4 bases of the junction unmatched. The CDR3 sequence is 15 residues long. Germline-derived CDR1 and CDR2 are LNHDA and SQIVND (reference sequence). Here the CDR3 reads CASSIGRGRNYGYTF. The CDR3 bases are TGTGCCAGTAGTATAGGGAGGGGGCGAAACTATGGCTACACCTTC.

This clone came up once. The chain carries TRBV7-2 and TRBJ1-1; unclear D gene. The germline V gene encodes CDR1 SGHTA and CDR2 FQGNSA. The CDR3 loop spans 15 amino acids. Trimming removed 1 base from V and 1 base from J, with 10 bases in between. CDR3: CASSLGAGTNTEAFF. The CDR3 DNA is TGTGCCAGCAGCTTAGGGGCAGGTACGAACACTGAAGCTTTCTTT. Complete variable domain (other parts from reference TRBV7-2 and TRBJ1-1): GAGVSQSPSNKVTEKGKDVELRCDPISGHTALYWYRQSLGQGLEFLIYFQGNSAPDKSGLPSDRFSAERTGGSVSTLTIQRTQQEDSAVYLCASSLGAGTNTEAFFGQGTRLTVV.

V is TRBV2 and J is TRBJ1-4; D unresolved. The ends were cut back, 1 base at V and 4 bases at J, with 7 bases in the middle. CDR1 is SNHLY, CDR2 FYNNEI, per germline. The CDR3 runs to 14 residues. CDR3 in DNA: TGTGCCAGCAGTGAAGGGCAGATTAATGAAAAACTGTTTTTT. It yields the protein CASSEGQINEKLFF. Full variable domain (remainder filled in from reference TRBV2 and TRBJ1-4): EPEVTQTPSHQVTQMGQEVILRCVPISNHLYFYWYRQILGQKVEFLVSFYNNEISEKSEIFDDQFSVERPDGSNFTLKIRSTKLEDSAMYFCASSEGQINEKLFFGSGTQLSVL.

The CDR3 region is CASSYSGQGGYGYTF. DNA for the CDR3: TGTGCCAGCAGTTACTCAGGACAGGGAGGGTATGGCTACACCTTC. This sequence joins TRBV6-6 and TRBJ1-2, with TRBD1 matching over 8 bases. The CDR3 totals 15 residues. The trim removed 0 bases at V and 5 bases at J, leaving 5 bases unmatched. Germline V gene sequence: CDR1 MNHNY, CDR2 SVGAGI (reference sequence).

This chain links TRBV5-5 with TRBJ1-1; 10 positions agree with TRBD1. Trimming took 2 bases from V and 12 from J; bases not matched to a gene: 4. The CDR3 covers 12 residues. Per germline, CDR1 SGHKS and CDR2 YYEKEE (reference sequence). The DNA for the CDR3 is TGTGCCAGCAGCTTATGGGACAGGGGAACTTTCTTT. It encodes CASSLWDRGTFF.

The chain employs TRBV27 and TRBJ2-2; 7 positions match TRBD1. V shed 3 bases and J 0 bases; nucleotides not matched to a gene: 13. This CDR3 contains 19 residues. From germline, CDR1 is MNHEY and CDR2 SMNVEV (reference sequence). The CDR3 DNA reads TGTGCCAGCAGTTTCAGGAAGAGGCCGGGACAGACGAACACCGGGGAGCTGTTTTTT. Protein sequence: CASSFRKRPGQTNTGELFF.

The chain is built from TRBV5-1 and TRBJ1-1; D is unresolved. Germline assignment: CDR1 SGHRS and CDR2 YFSETQ. This CDR3 is built from 13 residues. The ends were cut back, 4 bases at V and 1 base at J, with 8 bases in the middle. The DNA of the CDR3 is TGCGCCAGCAGCATCTCGGGGAACACTGAAGCTTTCTTT. Amino acids: CASSISGNTEAFF.

V is TRBV19 and J is TRBJ1-2, with D uncertain. V lost 7 bases and J lost 5, with 20 bases in between. Per the germline V gene, CDR1 is LNHDA and CDR2 is SQIVND (reference sequence). This CDR3 spans 15 amino acids. The CDR3 DNA reads as TGTGCCAGTAAACCCCAGAGTTTCCCAGGATATGGCTACACCTTC. As protein: CASKPQSFPGYGYTF. The full variable domain, rest sourced from reference TRBV19 and TRBJ1-2, is DGGITQSPKYLFRKEGQNVTLSCEQNLNHDAMYWYRQDPGQGLRLIYYSQIVNDFQKGDIAEGYSVSREKKESFPLTVTSAQKNPTAFYLCASKPQSFPGYGYTFGSGTRLTVV.

This clone was detected once. This sequence joins TRBV4-2 and TRBJ2-5; TRBD1 aligns across 7 bases. Trimming at V came to 4 bases and at J to 5 bases, leaving 4 bases not matched to a gene. The CDR3 loop spans 13 amino acids. The germline V gene encodes CDR1 LGHNA and CDR2 YNFKEQ. In nucleotides, the CDR3 is TGTGCCAGCAGCCCCACAGGGGTCGAGACCCAGTACTTC. Its translation is CASSPTGVETQYF.

The chain joins TRBV3-1 (or the pseudogene TRBV3-2) to TRBJ2-7, with 10 positions matching TRBD2. The germline gives CDR1 LGHDT, CDR2 YNNKEL (reference sequence). This CDR3 contains 14 residues. The J segment lost 3 bases and the V segment lost 9 bases, leaving 8 bases of the junction unmatched. CDR3: CASATTSGLYEQYF. CDR3 in DNA: TGTGCCAGTGCGACGACTAGCGGGCTCTACGAGCAGTACTTC.

DNA of the CDR3: TGCACCAGCAGCGTACAGGGGGGAAACACCATATATTTT. This codes for CTSSVQGGNTIYF. V is TRBV1 and J is TRBJ1-3; TRBD1 is taken as the D call from the table, unchecked against the DNA. TRBV1 is a pseudogene locus. The CDR3 extends over 13 amino acids.

The rearrangement uses TRBV4-2 and TRBJ2-3, with D possibly being TRBD2 (6 bases). The CDR3 has 16 residues. Germline lookup yields CDR1 LGHNA and CDR2 YNFKEQ. V lost 0 bases to trimming and J lost 6 bases, with 16 bases between them. CDR3 residues: CASSQDGGGAPDTQYF. The CDR3 DNA follows: TGTGCCAGCAGCCAAGACGGAGGCGGGGCCCCGGATACGCAGTATTTT.

This clone was recorded a few times. The chain combines TRBV4-1 with TRBJ2-2; D gene unclear. The CDR3 is 18 residues long. In germline, CDR1 is MGHRA, CDR2 YSYEKL. V was clipped by 4 bases and J by 3 bases, with 21 bases between them. CDR3 in amino acids: CASSRALSKVYDTGELFF. Here the CDR3 DNA reads TGCGCCAGCAGCCGGGCCCTTTCGAAGGTCTACGACACCGGGGAGCTGTTTTTT.

The gene calls are TRBV9 and TRBJ1-2; 12 bases are shared with TRBD1. CDR1 is SGDLS and CDR2 is YYNGEE in the germline V gene. The J segment lost 1 base and the V segment lost 4 bases, leaving 5 bases of the junction unmatched. This CDR3 is 16 amino acids long. This CDR3 reads CASSPGTGGGNYGYTF. Here the CDR3 DNA reads TGTGCCAGCAGCCCCGGGACAGGGGGCGGTAACTATGGCTACACCTTC. Using reference TRBV9 and TRBJ1-2 for the parts outside the CDR3, the full variable domain is DSGVTQTPKHLITATGQRVTLRCSPRSGDLSVYWYQQSLDQGLQFLIQYYNGEERAKGNILERFSAQQFPDLHSELNLSSLELGDSALYFCASSPGTGGGNYGYTFGSGTRLTVV.

The chain carries TRBV5-1 and TRBJ2-2; a possible D gene is TRBD2 (5 bases). Germline lookup yields CDR1 SGHRS and CDR2 YFSETQ. The V gene lost 0 bases and the J gene lost 6 bases, with 12 bases spanning the gap. The CDR3 sequence is 15 residues long. The CDR3 here is CASSLAAGRPGELFF. The CDR3 bases are TGCGCCAGCAGCTTGGCCGCGGGCCGGCCCGGGGAGCTGTTTTTT.

V and J are TRBV6-1 and TRBJ2-5; D uncertain. Germline loops: CDR1 MNHNS, CDR2 SASEGT. The CDR3 length is 14 residues. Deletions cut 2 bases from V and 4 bases from J, with 11 bases between. As DNA, the CDR3 is TGTGCCAGCAGTGAAACAGCAGGTTCAGAGACCCAGTACTTC. The encoded protein is CASSETAGSETQYF.